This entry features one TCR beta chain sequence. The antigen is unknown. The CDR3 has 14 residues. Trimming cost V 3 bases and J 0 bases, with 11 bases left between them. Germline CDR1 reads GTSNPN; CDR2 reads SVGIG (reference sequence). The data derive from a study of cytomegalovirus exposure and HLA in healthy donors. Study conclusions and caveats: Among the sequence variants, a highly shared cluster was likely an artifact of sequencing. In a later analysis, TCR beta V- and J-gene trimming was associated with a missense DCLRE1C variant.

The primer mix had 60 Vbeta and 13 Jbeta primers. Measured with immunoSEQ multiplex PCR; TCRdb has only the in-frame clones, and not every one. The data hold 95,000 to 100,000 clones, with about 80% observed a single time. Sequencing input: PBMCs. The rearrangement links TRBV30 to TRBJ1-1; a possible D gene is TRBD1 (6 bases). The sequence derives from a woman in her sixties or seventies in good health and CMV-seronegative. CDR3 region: CAWRVGGVNTEAFF. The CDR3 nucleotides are TGTGCCTGGAGGGTAGGGGGGGTGAACACTGAAGCTTTCTTT. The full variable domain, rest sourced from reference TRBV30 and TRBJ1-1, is SQTIHQWPATLVQPVGSPLSLECTVEGTSNPNLYWYRQAAGRGLQLLFYSVGIGQISSEVPQNLSASRPQDRQFILSSKKLLLSDSGFYLCAWRVGGVNTEAFFGQGTRLTVV.